Listed here are 18 T cell receptor beta chains from one sample, sequenced in a study of cytomegalovirus exposure and HLA in healthy donors. Primers: 60 Vbeta forward and 13 Jbeta reverse. The repertoire was sequenced with immunoSEQ multiplex PCR; TCRdb's copy has only in-frame clones and lacks some. This table has roughly 110,000 clones, roughly four fifths appearing once. Sequencing was done on a sample of PBMCs. All receptors come from a male donor in good health and CMV-seropositive.

J is TRBJ2-6 and V is TRBV19, with a tentative D call TRBD1 (6 bases). The CDR3 covers 16 residues. Germline V gene data show CDR1 as LNHDA and CDR2 as SQIVND (reference sequence). Trimming removed 3 bases at V and 4 bases at J, with 13 bases between. The CDR3 DNA reads as TGTGCCAGTAGTATTCAGGGGACCCCCGGGGCCAACGTCCTGACTTTC. Protein product: CASSIQGTPGANVLTF.

The genes are TRBV7-2 and TRBJ1-5, with TRBD1 matching over 7 bases. From germline, CDR1 is SGHTA and CDR2 FQGNSA. CDR3 length: 16 residues. V lost 6 bases to trimming and J lost 2 bases; unmatched junction nucleotides: 10. Here the CDR3 reads CASRPGRGGGNQPQHF. The CDR3 DNA reads TGTGCCAGCAGACCAGGGAGAGGGGGCGGCAATCAGCCCCAGCATTTT.

This chain links TRBV6-1 with TRBJ1-1; 8 bases are a match to TRBD1. Germline assignment: CDR1 MNHNS and CDR2 SASEGT. V was clipped by 3 bases and J by 4 bases; unmatched bases: 4. This CDR3 region has 14 residues. The CDR3, as DNA: TGTGCCAGCAGTGACAGGGGGCTAAGCACTGAAGCTTTCTTT. This translates into CASSDRGLSTEAFF.

This chain links TRBV10-3 with TRBJ2-5; possibly TRBD1 for D (6 bases). Trimming cost V 8 bases and J 4 bases, with 17 bases left between them. Germline V lookup: CDR1 ENHRY, CDR2 SYGVKD. This CDR3 has 14 residues. DNA for the CDR3: TGTGCCATCGGGCTTACAGGGAGTGGAGAGACCCAGTACTTC. As protein: CAIGLTGSGETQYF.

This sequence joins TRBV4-2 and TRBJ2-2; D not resolved. Trimming shortened V by 3 bases and J by 7 bases, and 9 bases separated the two germline ends. The CDR3 extends over 13 amino acids. Looked up from germline, CDR1 is LGHNA and CDR2 is YNFKEQ. The CDR3 region is CASSHRGSGELFF. DNA for the CDR3: TGTGCCAGCAGCCACCGAGGTAGCGGGGAGCTGTTTTTT.

This clone was detected once. V gene TRBV9 combines with J gene TRBJ2-2; 7 bases map to TRBD2. The V segment lost 4 bases and the J segment 9 bases; nucleotides outside the gene matches: 15. The CDR3 runs 16 residues. Germline V gives CDR1 SGDLS, CDR2 YYNGEE. The CDR3 loop is CASSREAREGKRELFF. Here the CDR3 DNA reads TGTGCCAGCAGCAGGGAGGCCAGGGAGGGGAAGAGGGAGCTGTTTTTT.

This chain connects TRBV7-9 to TRBJ2-7; 10 bases align to TRBD1. This CDR3 comprises 15 residues. CDR1 and CDR2 from the germline V gene are SEHNR and FQNEAQ (reference sequence). V dropped 2 bases and J dropped 9; count of bases not matched to a gene: 10. In DNA, the CDR3 is TGTGCCAGCAGCTTACTCGGGACAGGGGAAGGCGGGCAGTACTTC. Translation: CASSLLGTGEGGQYF.

The DNA of the CDR3 is TGTGCCAGCAGTTACGGACAGGTATACAATGAGCAGTTCTTC. Protein: CASSYGQVYNEQFF. The V gene is TRBV6-6, the J gene TRBJ2-1; 7 positions agree with TRBD1. The CDR3 spans 14 residues. The V and J ends lost 2 bases and 4 bases, in that order; junction bases with no gene match: 2. Germline lookup yields CDR1 MNHNY and CDR2 SVGAGI (reference sequence).

This clone ranks as medium-sized. The CDR3 reads CASSHPERGSSEAFF. Written as DNA, the CDR3 is TGCGCCAGCAGCCACCCCGAGCGGGGATCCTCTGAAGCTTTCTTT. This rearrangement joins TRBV4-1 to TRBJ1-1; D remains unclear. Deletions cut 3 bases from V and 6 bases from J, with 17 bases between. This CDR3 spans 15 amino acids. Germline V CDR1 and CDR2: MGHRA, YSYEKL.

This clone showed up just a few times. This sequence joins TRBV4-1 and TRBJ2-4; TRBD1 might be the D (6 bases). The CDR3 is 14 residues long. Germline lookup yields CDR1 MGHRA and CDR2 YSYEKL. V was trimmed by 0 bases and J by 11 bases, leaving 14 bases between them. DNA of the CDR3: TGCGCCAGCAGCCAAGATCAGGTTCAGGGGCTTCAGTACTTC. Its translation: CASSQDQVQGLQYF.

V gene TRBV7-3 combines with J gene TRBJ2-2, with 9 bases identical to TRBD1. CDR1 is SGHTA and CDR2 is FQGTGA in the germline V gene. V was pared by 5 bases and J by 1 base, with 5 bases of the junction left unmatched. The CDR3 is made up of 16 amino acids. The chain's CDR3 is CASSLQGAGNTGELFF. In DNA form, the CDR3 reads TGTGCCAGCAGCCTACAGGGGGCGGGGAACACCGGGGAGCTGTTTTTT. The full variable domain, rest sourced from reference TRBV7-3 and TRBJ2-2, is GAGVSQTPSNKVTEKGKYVELRCDPISGHTALYWYRQSLGQGPEFLIYFQGTGAADDSGLPNDRFFAVRPEGSVSTLKIQRTERGDSAVYLCASSLQGAGNTGELFFGEGSRLTVL.

The chain combines TRBV29-1 with TRBJ2-1, with D possibly matching TRBD1 (7 bases). V dropped 7 bases and J dropped 2 bases, with 15 bases sitting between them. The CDR3 loop spans 14 amino acids. The germline CDR1 and CDR2 sequences are SQVTM and ANQGSEA. The CDR3 DNA reads TGCAGCGGTGGAGGAGGGGGCACCTACAATGAGCAGTTCTTC. Its translation is CSGGGGGTYNEQFF.

The genes are TRBV27 and TRBJ2-3; 9 bases are a match to TRBD1. The CDR3 extends over 15 amino acids. Germline CDR1 reads MNHEY; CDR2 reads SMNVEV (reference sequence). Trimming cost V 3 bases and J 4 bases; bases outside gene matches: 5. CDR3 coding DNA: TGTGCCAGCAGTTTGTCGACAGGGGGGGCAGATACGCAGTATTTT. Its translation: CASSLSTGGADTQYF.

This clone appeared a single time. This chain joins TRBV2 and TRBJ1-1; 9 positions agree with TRBD1. CDR3 length: 14 residues. Germline V CDR1 and CDR2: SNHLY, FYNNEI. V shed 7 bases and J 5 bases; nucleotides not matched to a gene: 8. The CDR3 DNA follows: TGTGCCAGCATTGGAACAGGGGGCCTGACTGAAGCTTTCTTT. Its protein product is CASIGTGGLTEAFF.

This clone was observed a few times. The rearrangement links TRBV19 to TRBJ1-6; perhaps TRBD1 as D (6 bases). The CDR3 loop spans 13 amino acids. The V end lost 3 bases, the J end lost 10 bases, and 10 bases lay between the germline ends. Germline V lookup: CDR1 LNHDA, CDR2 SQIVND (reference sequence). CDR3 in DNA: TGTGCCAGTAGTATGACAGACAGGTCACCCCTCCACTTT. This encodes CASSMTDRSPLHF.

The V and J genes are TRBV27 and TRBJ2-2; D is perhaps TRBD1 (6 bases). CDR1 is MNHEY, CDR2 SMNVEV, per germline (reference sequence). CDR3 length equals 14 residues. Trimming removed 2 bases from V and 6 bases from J, with 10 bases in between. The CDR3 DNA is TGTGCCAGCAGTTTAGAGGGACATGCCGGGGAGCTGTTTTTT. This sequence encodes CASSLEGHAGELFF.

V is TRBV6-6 and J is TRBJ1-1, with D possibly TRBD1 on 5 matching bases. Trimming pared 0 bases from V and 2 bases from J, leaving 10 bases between. Germline loops: CDR1 MNHNY, CDR2 SVGAGI (reference sequence). The length of the CDR3 is 15 residues. The CDR3 here is CASSYSNRGNTEAFF. The CDR3 region has the DNA TGTGCCAGCAGTTACTCGAATAGGGGAAACACTGAAGCTTTCTTT.

This clone was detected only a few times. V is TRBV28 and J is TRBJ1-2; no clear D. The CDR3 consists of 15 residues. Trimming took 2 bases from V and 6 from J, leaving 16 bases between them. In germline, CDR1 is MDHEN, CDR2 SYDVKM. CDR3 region: CASSLEARGDDGYTF. The CDR3 bases are TGTGCCAGCAGTTTAGAGGCCAGAGGAGACGATGGCTACACCTTC.